The rows below give T cell receptor beta chains drawn from one sample of a study of blood T cells in healthy people across ages. TCRdb redid the calling of the 5' RACE reads with MiXCR, one entry per CDR3 protein. Found here are hundreds of thousands of distinct CDR3 sequences, approximately 40% of them singletons; the top ten hold around 32%. Sequencing input: blood. All receptors derive from a man at least 80 years old in good health. CDR3s include the opening cysteine and the closing phenylalanine or tryptophan. The order of the fields is clone size, J gene, CDR3 length, V gene, D gene, CDR3 DNA, CDR3 protein. The D gene is left open where the match is weak. Clone size is shown for a subset of rows, as once, few, many or a class of expanded clone.

. | TRBJ2-1 | 14 | TRBV7-9 | TRBD2 | TGTGCCAGCAGCCCCCGGGAGGTCTCCTACGAGCAGTTCTTC | CASSPREVSYEQFF
. | TRBJ1-3 | 15 | TRBV4-3 | . | TGCGCCAGCAGCCGACAGTATTTGGGCGGAAACACCATATATTTT | CASSRQYLGGNTIYF
. | TRBJ2-7 | 14 | TRBV27 | . | TGTGCCAGCAGTCCCGCAGGAGAAATGGGCGAGCAGTACTTC | CASSPAGEMGEQYF
few | TRBJ1-6 | 13 | TRBV20-1 | TRBD1 | TGCAGTGCCCGGGGGGACAGAAATTCACCCCTCCACTTT | CSARGDRNSPLHF
once | TRBJ2-5 | 15 | TRBV28 | . | TGTGCCAGCAGTTTCGGCGGGCCGTCGAGGGAGACCCAGTACTTC | CASSFGGPSRETQYF
. | TRBJ2-7 | 13 | TRBV28 | . | TGTGCCAGCCACGAGGGGGGGGCCTACGAGCAGTACTTC | CASHEGGAYEQYF
few | TRBJ2-4 | 13 | TRBV7-2 | . | TGTGCCAGCAGCCCCGGAGCGGGAAACATTCAGTACTTC | CASSPGAGNIQYF
few | TRBJ2-1 | 12 | TRBV2 | TRBD1 | TGTGCCAGCAGGGGGACAGGGGGCCCCCAGTTCTTC | CASRGTGGPQFF
. | TRBJ1-1 | 16 | TRBV4-1 | TRBD1 | TGCGCCAGCAGTCAAGCCGGGACAGGGTTATATACTGAAGCTTTCTTT | CASSQAGTGLYTEAFF
many | TRBJ2-6 | 15 | TRBV11-2 | . | TGTGCCAGCAGCTTAGACGGACATGGGGCCAACGTCCTGACTTTC | CASSLDGHGANVLTF
. | TRBJ2-1 | 13 | TRBV20-1 | TRBD2 | TGCAGTGGTGGGACTAGCGGAGACAATGAGCAGTTCTTC | CSGGTSGDNEQFF
few | TRBJ2-5 | 15 | TRBV20-1 | TRBD1 | TGCAGTGCTAGCCACCGACAGGGTGCACAAGAGACCCAGTACTTC | CSASHRQGAQETQYF
. | TRBJ2-7 | 15 | TRBV20-1 | . | TGCAGTGCTAGAGTTTCCGAGACAGAGGGGAAGGAGCAGTACTTC | CSARVSETEGKEQYF
. | TRBJ2-1 | 14 | TRBV18 | . | TGTGCCAGCTCCACCAATACAGGCTACAATGAGCAGTTCTTC | CASSTNTGYNEQFF
few | TRBJ2-7 | 16 | TRBV6-6 | . | TGTGCCAGCACCCACGGTGGGGGCAGGCTCGCCTACGAGCAGTACTTC | CASTHGGGRLAYEQYF
. | TRBJ2-7 | 12 | TRBV2 | . | TGTGCCAGCAGTGAATCTTGGGGCGAGCAGTACTTC | CASSESWGEQYF
few | TRBJ2-3 | 12 | TRBV4-2 | TRBD2 | TGTGCCAGCAGCCCCGAGCGGGGTACGCAGTATTTT | CASSPERGTQYF
many | TRBJ2-7 | 13 | TRBV10-3 | . | TGTGCCATCAGTGAGTCCACTCTATACGAGCAGTACTTC | CAISESTLYEQYF
. | TRBJ1-1 | 11 | TRBV11-2 | . | TGTGCCAGCACCCCGTACACTGAAGCTTTCTTT | CASTPYTEAFF
few | TRBJ2-2 | 14 | TRBV6-1 | . | TGTGCCAGCAGTGAAGTTATGGGGACCGGGGAGCTGTTTTTT | CASSEVMGTGELFF
few | TRBJ1-2 | 13 | TRBV20-1 | TRBD1 | TGCAGTGCTACCCGGGACAGGGGTCGTGGCTACACCTTC | CSATRDRGRGYTF
. | TRBJ2-5 | 12 | TRBV10-1 | TRBD1 | TGCGCCAGCAGTGCAAACAGGGGCCAGCAGTACTTC | CASSANRGQQYF
. | TRBJ2-7 | 15 | TRBV12-3/TRBV12-4 | TRBD2 | TGTGCCAGCAGTTTAGCGTCGGGGGGGACTACCGAGCAGTACTTC | CASSLASGGTTEQYF
once | TRBJ2-5 | 14 | TRBV12-3/TRBV12-4 | . | TGTGCCAGCAGTTTAGTGGGTAGCTGGGAGACCCAGTACTTC | CASSLVGSWETQYF
. | TRBJ2-2 | 14 | TRBV7-2 | . | TGTGCCAGCCGCGACTCCTTGAACACCGGGGAGCTGTTTTTT | CASRDSLNTGELFF
few | TRBJ2-3 | 16 | TRBV4-3 | . | TGCGCCAGCGGGAAGGGTGAGGGATTACGGGGAGATACGCAGTATTTT | CASGKGEGLRGDTQYF
few | TRBJ2-3 | 16 | TRBV10-3 | TRBD2 | TGTGCCATCGGTAGCAACTCGGGGACTAGCGCAGATACGCAGTATTTT | CAIGSNSGTSADTQYF
few | TRBJ1-6 | 14 | TRBV7-2 | . | TGTGCCAGCAGCAAAACAGGAAGGAATTCACCCCTCCACTTT | CASSKTGRNSPLHF
few | TRBJ1-4 | 14 | TRBV29-1 | . | TGCAGCGTCCCCGGACTTACAACTAATGAAAAACTGTTTTTT | CSVPGLTTNEKLFF
. | TRBJ2-7 | 14 | TRBV20-1 | . | TGCAGTGCTAGAGAGGGACCGTTCTCCTACGAGCAGTACTTC | CSAREGPFSYEQYF
few | TRBJ2-2 | 15 | TRBV7-2 | . | TGTGCCAGCAGCTCGGGGACGCCGAACACCGGGGAGCTGTTTTTT | CASSSGTPNTGELFF
. | TRBJ2-7 | 14 | TRBV4-2 | . | TGTGCCAGCAGCAGAACCAGGATGACCTACGAGCAGTACTTC | CASSRTRMTYEQYF
few | TRBJ2-7 | 15 | TRBV6-6 | . | TGTGCCAGCAGTTACGAGGACGGTTACTCCTACGAGCAGTACTTC | CASSYEDGYSYEQYF
many | TRBJ2-1 | 17 | TRBV4-2 | . | TGTGCCAGCAGCCAAGAGGTCGGCTGGGAGATCGACAATGAGCAGTTCTTC | CASSQEVGWEIDNEQFF
. | TRBJ2-1 | 17 | TRBV6-6 | TRBD2 | TGTGCCAGCAGTTACGCCCCGGGGACTAGCGCATACAATGAGCAGTTCTTC | CASSYAPGTSAYNEQFF
few | TRBJ2-7 | 14 | TRBV9 | . | TGTGCCAGCAGCGTAAGTTGGGGGGCCAACGAGCAGTACTTC | CASSVSWGANEQYF
. | TRBJ2-1 | 15 | TRBV5-8 | . | TGTGCCAGCAGCTTGGGCAGGGTGTCCTACAATGAGCAGTTCTTC | CASSLGRVSYNEQFF
. | TRBJ1-5 | 16 | TRBV10-2 | TRBD1 | TGCGCCAGCAGTGAGTCGACTAGGGGGCAGAATCAGCCCCAGCATTTT | CASSESTRGQNQPQHF
. | TRBJ2-2 | 13 | TRBV29-1 | . | TGCAGCGTTGAAAGTTGGGGTAGCGGGGAGCTGTTTTTT | CSVESWGSGELFF
. | TRBJ2-7 | 15 | TRBV5-5 | . | TGTGCCAGCAGCCCACCAGGGGTACTTGAGTACGAGCAGTACTTC | CASSPPGVLEYEQYF
few | TRBJ2-5 | 16 | TRBV11-1 | . | TGTGCCAGCAGCTTGGGTGCCTCCGGGGACCAAGAGACCCAGTACTTC | CASSLGASGDQETQYF
. | TRBJ1-2 | 15 | TRBV7-2 | TRBD1 | TGTGCCAGCAGCCCCCACGGGACAGGGGGCTATGGCTACACCTTC | CASSPHGTGGYGYTF
. | TRBJ1-2 | 15 | TRBV12-3/TRBV12-4 | TRBD1 | TGTGCCAGCAGTTTAGGCATACAGGGGGTGGAGGGCTACACCTTC | CASSLGIQGVEGYTF
. | TRBJ2-3 | 14 | TRBV7-2 | . | TGTGCCAGCAGCCCCCAAGCCCACACAGATACGCAGTATTTT | CASSPQAHTDTQYF
few | TRBJ1-5 | 19 | TRBV20-1 | . | TGCAGTGCTAGAGATCTGGGGAAAACAGGCCCGGCTAGCAATCAGCCCCAGCATTTT | CSARDLGKTGPASNQPQHF
few | TRBJ2-3 | 15 | TRBV18 | TRBD2 | TGTGCCAGCTCACCAAAAACTAGCGGCACAGATACGCAGTATTTT | CASSPKTSGTDTQYF
few | TRBJ2-7 | 14 | TRBV28 | . | TGTGCCAGCAGTTTGCCGCAGGCCATCTACGAGCAGTACTTC | CASSLPQAIYEQYF